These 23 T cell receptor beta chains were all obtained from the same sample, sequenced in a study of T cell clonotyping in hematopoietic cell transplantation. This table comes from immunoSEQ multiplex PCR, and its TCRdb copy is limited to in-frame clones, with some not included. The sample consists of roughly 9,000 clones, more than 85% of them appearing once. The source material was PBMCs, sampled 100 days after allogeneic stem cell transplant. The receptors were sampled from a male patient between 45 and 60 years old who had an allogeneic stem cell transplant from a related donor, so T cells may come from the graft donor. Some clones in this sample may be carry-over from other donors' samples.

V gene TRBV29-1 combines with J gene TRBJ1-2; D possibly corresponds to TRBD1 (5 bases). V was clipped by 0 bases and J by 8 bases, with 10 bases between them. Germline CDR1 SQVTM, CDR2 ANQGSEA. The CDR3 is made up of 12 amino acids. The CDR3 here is CSVEELRDGYTF. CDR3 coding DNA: TGCAGCGTTGAAGAGTTAAGGGACGGCTACACCTTC.

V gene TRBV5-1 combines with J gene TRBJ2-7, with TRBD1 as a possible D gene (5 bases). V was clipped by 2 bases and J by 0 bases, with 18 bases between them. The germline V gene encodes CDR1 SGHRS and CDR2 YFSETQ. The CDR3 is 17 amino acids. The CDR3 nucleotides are TGCGCCAGCAGCTTCTCTCGCCAGGGCCCTAGCTCCTACGAGCAGTACTTC. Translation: CASSFSRQGPSSYEQYF.

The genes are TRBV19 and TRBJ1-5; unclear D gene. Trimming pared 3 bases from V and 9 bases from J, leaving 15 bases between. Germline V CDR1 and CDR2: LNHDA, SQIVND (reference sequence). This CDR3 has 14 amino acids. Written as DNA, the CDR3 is TGTGCCAGTAGTATGGGAGCCTGGGAAGGGCCCCAGCATTTT. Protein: CASSMGAWEGPQHF.

CDR3 in DNA: TGCGCCAGCAGCCAACCTTCCCGGGCCGCGAATGAAAAACTGTTTTTT. Translating it yields CASSQPSRAANEKLFF. The V call is TRBV4-1, the J call TRBJ1-4; D gene ambiguous. Deletions cut 2 bases from V and 5 bases from J, with 15 bases between. Per germline, CDR1 MGHRA and CDR2 YSYEKL. The CDR3 sequence is 16 residues long.

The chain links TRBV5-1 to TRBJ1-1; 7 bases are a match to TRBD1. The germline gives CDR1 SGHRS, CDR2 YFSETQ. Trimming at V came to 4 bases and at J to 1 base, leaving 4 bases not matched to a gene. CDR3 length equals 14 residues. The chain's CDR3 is CASSAGQKNTEAFF. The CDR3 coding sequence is TGCGCCAGCAGCGCGGGACAGAAGAACACTGAAGCTTTCTTT.

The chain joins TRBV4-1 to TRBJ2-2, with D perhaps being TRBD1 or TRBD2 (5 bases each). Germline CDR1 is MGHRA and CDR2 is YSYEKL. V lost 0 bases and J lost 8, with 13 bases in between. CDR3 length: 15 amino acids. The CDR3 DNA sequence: TGCGCCAGCAGCCAAGATAGGGCAGGGAGAGGGGAGCTGTTTTTT. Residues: CASSQDRAGRGELFF.

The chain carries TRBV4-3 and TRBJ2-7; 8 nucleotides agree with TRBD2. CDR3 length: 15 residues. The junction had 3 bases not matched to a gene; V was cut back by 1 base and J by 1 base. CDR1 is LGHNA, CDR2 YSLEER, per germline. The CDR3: CASSQGRGRSYEQYF. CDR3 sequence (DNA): TGCGCCAGCAGCCAAGGGCGCGGGAGGTCCTACGAGCAGTACTTC.

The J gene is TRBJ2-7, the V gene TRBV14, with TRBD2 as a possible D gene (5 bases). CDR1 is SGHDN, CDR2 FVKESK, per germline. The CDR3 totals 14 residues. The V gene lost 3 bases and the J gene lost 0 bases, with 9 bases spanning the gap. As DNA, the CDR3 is TGTGCCAGCAGCCAGAGGGATTACTCCTACGAGCAGTACTTC. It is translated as CASSQRDYSYEQYF.

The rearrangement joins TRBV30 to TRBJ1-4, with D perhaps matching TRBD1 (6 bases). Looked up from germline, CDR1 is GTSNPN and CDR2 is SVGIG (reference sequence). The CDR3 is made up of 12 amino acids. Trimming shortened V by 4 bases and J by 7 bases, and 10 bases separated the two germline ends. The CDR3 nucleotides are TGTGCCTGGACCAAGGGGGTTGAAAAACTGTTTTTT. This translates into CAWTKGVEKLFF.

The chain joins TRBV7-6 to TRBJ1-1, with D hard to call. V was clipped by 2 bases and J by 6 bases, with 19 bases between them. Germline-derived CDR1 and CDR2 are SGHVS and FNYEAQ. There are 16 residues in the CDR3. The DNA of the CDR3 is TGTGCCAGCAGCTTAACTGTGTGGGGTGGGTGGGCTGAAGCTTTCTTT. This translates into CASSLTVWGGWAEAFF.

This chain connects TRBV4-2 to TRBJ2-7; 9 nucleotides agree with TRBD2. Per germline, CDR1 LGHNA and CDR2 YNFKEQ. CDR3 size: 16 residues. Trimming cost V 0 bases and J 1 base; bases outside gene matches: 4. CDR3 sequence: CASSQDWTSESYEQYF. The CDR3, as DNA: TGTGCCAGCAGCCAAGATTGGACTAGCGAATCCTACGAGCAGTACTTC.

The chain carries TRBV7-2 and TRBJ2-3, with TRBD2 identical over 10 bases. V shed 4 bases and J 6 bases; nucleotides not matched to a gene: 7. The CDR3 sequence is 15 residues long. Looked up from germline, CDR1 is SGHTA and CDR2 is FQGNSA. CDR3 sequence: CASSYTSGKDDTQYF. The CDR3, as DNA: TGTGCCAGCAGCTACACTAGCGGGAAGGATGATACGCAGTATTTT.

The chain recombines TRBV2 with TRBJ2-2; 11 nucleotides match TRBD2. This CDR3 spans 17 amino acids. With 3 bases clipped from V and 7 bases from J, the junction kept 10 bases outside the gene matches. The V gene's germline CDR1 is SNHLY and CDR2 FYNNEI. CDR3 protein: CASSDLSSGGLGGELFF. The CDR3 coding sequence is TGTGCCAGCAGTGATCTCTCTAGCGGGGGGCTAGGCGGGGAGCTGTTTTTT.

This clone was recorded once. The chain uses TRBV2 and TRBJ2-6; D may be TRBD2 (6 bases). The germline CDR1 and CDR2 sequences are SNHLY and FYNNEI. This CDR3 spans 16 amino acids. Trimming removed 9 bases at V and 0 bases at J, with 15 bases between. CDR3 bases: TGTGCCAGGGGAGGCGAAATAAACTCTGGGGCCAACGTCCTGACTTTC. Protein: CARGGEINSGANVLTF. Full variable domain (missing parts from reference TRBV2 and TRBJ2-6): EPEVTQTPSHQVTQMGQEVILRCVPISNHLYFYWYRQILGQKVEFLVSFYNNEISEKSEIFDDQFSVERPDGSNFTLKIRSTKLEDSAMYFCARGGEINSGANVLTFGAGSRLTVL.

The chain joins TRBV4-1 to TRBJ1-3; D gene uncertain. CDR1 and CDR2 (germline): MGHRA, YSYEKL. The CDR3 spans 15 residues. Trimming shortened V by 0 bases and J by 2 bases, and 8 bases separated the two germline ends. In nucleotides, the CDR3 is TGCGCCAGCAGCCAAGATCGGGGAACTGGAAACACCATATATTTT. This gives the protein CASSQDRGTGNTIYF.

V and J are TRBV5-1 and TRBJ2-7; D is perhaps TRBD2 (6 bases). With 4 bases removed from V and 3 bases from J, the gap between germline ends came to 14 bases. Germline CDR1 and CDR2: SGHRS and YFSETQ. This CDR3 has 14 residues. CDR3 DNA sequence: TGCGCCAGCAGCGCGGACGGAGCGGGCTACGAGCAGTACTTC. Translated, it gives CASSADGAGYEQYF.

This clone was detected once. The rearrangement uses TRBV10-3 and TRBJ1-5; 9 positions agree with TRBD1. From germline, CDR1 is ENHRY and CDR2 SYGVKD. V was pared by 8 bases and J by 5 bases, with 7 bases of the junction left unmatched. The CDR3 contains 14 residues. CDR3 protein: CAIGRTGADQPQHF. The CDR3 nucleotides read TGTGCCATCGGAAGGACAGGGGCCGATCAGCCCCAGCATTTT.

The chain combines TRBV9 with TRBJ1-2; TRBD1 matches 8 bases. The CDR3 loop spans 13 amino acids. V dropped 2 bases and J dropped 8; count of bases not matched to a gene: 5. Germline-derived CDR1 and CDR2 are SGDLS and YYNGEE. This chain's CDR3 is CASSVGTGNGYTF. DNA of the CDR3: TGTGCCAGCAGCGTGGGGACAGGCAACGGCTACACCTTC.

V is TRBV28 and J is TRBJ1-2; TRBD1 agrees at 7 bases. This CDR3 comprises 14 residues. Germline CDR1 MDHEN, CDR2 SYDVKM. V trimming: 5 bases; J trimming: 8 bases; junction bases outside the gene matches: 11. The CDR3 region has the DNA TGTGCCAGCAGTCCCCGACAGGGAGCAGAAGGCTACACCTTC. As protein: CASSPRQGAEGYTF.

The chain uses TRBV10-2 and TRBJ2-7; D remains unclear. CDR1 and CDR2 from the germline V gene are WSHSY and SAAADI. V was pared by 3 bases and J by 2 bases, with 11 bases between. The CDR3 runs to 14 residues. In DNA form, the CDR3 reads TGCGCCAGCAGTGAAACAGTGTCTGCCTACGAGCAGTACTTC. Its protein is CASSETVSAYEQYF.

CDR3 in DNA: TGCAGTGCTAAGGTTGGAAACACCATATATTTT. Amino acid sequence: CSAKVGNTIYF. The chain uses TRBV20-1 and TRBJ1-3; D unclear. The CDR3 totals 11 residues. V was trimmed by 4 bases and J by 3 bases, leaving 4 bases between them. Germline V lookup: CDR1 DFQATT, CDR2 SNEGSKA (reference sequence).

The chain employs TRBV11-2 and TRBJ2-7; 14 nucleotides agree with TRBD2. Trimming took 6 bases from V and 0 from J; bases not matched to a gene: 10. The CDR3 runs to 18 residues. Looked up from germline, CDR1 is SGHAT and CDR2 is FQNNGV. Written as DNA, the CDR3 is TGTGCCAGCAGTCCGGGACTAGCGGGAGTCGACCCCTCCTACGAGCAGTACTTC. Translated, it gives CASSPGLAGVDPSYEQYF. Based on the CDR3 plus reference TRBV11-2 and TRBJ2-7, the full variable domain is EAGVAQSPRYKIIEKRQSVAFWCNPISGHATLYWYQQILGQGPKLLIQFQNNGVVDDSQLPKDRFSAERLKGVDSTLKIQPAKLEDSAVYLCASSPGLAGVDPSYEQYFGPGTRLTVT.

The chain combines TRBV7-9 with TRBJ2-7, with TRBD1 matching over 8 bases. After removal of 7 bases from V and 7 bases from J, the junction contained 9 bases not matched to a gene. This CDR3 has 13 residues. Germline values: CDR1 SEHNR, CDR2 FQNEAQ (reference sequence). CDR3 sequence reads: CASTLGRGLEQYF. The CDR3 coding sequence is TGTGCCAGCACCCTGGGCAGGGGGCTAGAGCAGTACTTC.